One and the same sample provided the 5 T cell receptor beta chains below, sequenced in a study of blood T cell repertoires in COVID-19. Generated by immunoSEQ multiplex PCR, the TCRdb table keeps only in-frame clones and is missing some. The table lists 400,000 to 550,000 clones, nearly 90% of them singletons. Sequencing was performed on PBMCs or T cells enriched from blood (not recorded which). The receptors here all came from a woman younger than 30 with acute COVID-19.

V is TRBV20-1 and J is TRBJ2-7; TRBD1 might be the D (6 bases). Germline CDR1 and CDR2: DFQATT and SNEGSKA (reference sequence). Between the trimmed V and J ends, which lost 6 bases and 3 bases, there was a span of 15 bases. This CDR3 region has 13 residues. The CDR3 loop reads CSASEDSIYEQYF. CDR3 DNA: TGCAGTGCCAGTGAGGACAGTATCTACGAGCAGTACTTC.

J is TRBJ1-5 and V is TRBV28; D is unresolved. Germline CDR1 and CDR2: MDHEN and SYDVKM. V was cut by 10 bases and J by 5 bases, with 24 bases left in between. The CDR3 loop spans 16 amino acids. The CDR3 reads CATLVRATPTDQPQHF. The CDR3 coding sequence is TGTGCCACCCTGGTGAGGGCAACCCCAACAGATCAGCCCCAGCATTTT.

The V and J genes are TRBV7-2 and TRBJ2-3, with TRBD2 matching 13 bases. This CDR3 has 18 residues. J was trimmed by 1 base and V by 0 bases; bases with no gene match: 4. Germline CDR1 SGHTA, CDR2 FQGNSA. Here the CDR3 reads CASSLAGTSGKRTDTQYF. In DNA form, the CDR3 reads TGTGCCAGCAGCTTAGCTGGGACTAGCGGGAAGCGCACAGATACGCAGTATTTT.

The genes are TRBV18 and TRBJ2-7, with 7 bases aligning to TRBD2. Trimming took 4 bases from V and 6 from J; bases not matched to a gene: 9. The CDR3 covers 14 residues. CDR1 is KGHSH, CDR2 LQKENI, per germline. Written as DNA, the CDR3 is TGTGCCAGCTCACTGGAAGGCGGGAGTGGCGAGCAGTACTTC. Protein product: CASSLEGGSGEQYF.

This clone has just a few counts. The CDR3 reads CASSLVLDRDYGYTF. CDR3 coding DNA: TGTGCCAGCAGCTTAGTCTTGGACAGGGACTATGGCTACACCTTC. The gene calls are TRBV11-2 and TRBJ1-2; TRBD1 aligns across 8 bases. Trimming removed 1 base from V and 3 bases from J; junction bases left unmatched: 4. Per the germline V gene, CDR1 is SGHAT and CDR2 is FQNNGV. The CDR3 covers 15 residues.